This passage covers 28 T cell receptor beta chains from one sample sequenced in a study of blood T cell repertoires in COVID-19. The assay was immunoSEQ multiplex PCR, and TCRdb's table has in-frame clones only and misses some. The table records 80,000 to 100,000 clones, around 80% of them present only once. The sample was peripheral blood. The receptors were gathered from a human donor in a cohort sampled during active COVID-19.

The chain joins TRBV18 to TRBJ2-7; 11 bases match TRBD1. Germline V gene sequence: CDR1 KGHSH, CDR2 LQKENI. V lost 4 bases to trimming and J lost 5 bases; unmatched junction nucleotides: 10. This CDR3 is 16 amino acids long. CDR3 DNA: TGTGCCAGCTCACGAACCGGGACAGGGGGATCCCACGAGCAGTACTTC. The encoded protein is CASSRTGTGGSHEQYF.

The rearrangement joins TRBV7-9 to TRBJ2-1, with D possibly being TRBD2 (5 bases). V was pared by 1 base and J by 15 bases, with 16 bases between. Looked up from germline, CDR1 is SEHNR and CDR2 is FQNEAQ (reference sequence). CDR3 length: 13 amino acids. This CDR3 reads CASSLGRPLGRFF. The CDR3, as DNA: TGTGCCAGCAGCTTAGGGAGGCCCCTTGGTCGGTTCTTC.

The chain carries TRBV28 and TRBJ1-5; D ambiguous. CDR1 and CDR2 (germline): MDHEN, SYDVKM. Trimming stripped 2 bases from V and 7 bases from J, with 15 bases between. The CDR3 is 15 residues long. The CDR3 DNA is TGTGCCAGCAGTTTACCGGACGGAGGGAAGCAGCCCCAGCATTTT. Translation: CASSLPDGGKQPQHF.

This rearrangement joins TRBV4-1 to TRBJ1-1, with D possibly being TRBD1 (6 bases). Germline V gives CDR1 MGHRA, CDR2 YSYEKL. This CDR3 spans 14 amino acids. The V end was cut by 2 bases, the J end by 3 bases, with 10 bases between. CDR3 DNA: TGCGCCAGCAGCCAAACCCCAGGGGACACTGAAGCTTTCTTT. Translated, it gives CASSQTPGDTEAFF.

This chain connects TRBV11-2 to TRBJ2-7, with TRBD2 identical over 9 bases. With V trimmed by 3 bases and J by 4 bases, 4 bases remained unmatched. Germline CDR1 is SGHAT and CDR2 is FQNNGV. The CDR3 totals 14 residues. The DNA of the CDR3 is TGTGCCAGCAGCTTGGGTAGCGGGAGATACGAGCAGTACTTC. Translation gives CASSLGSGRYEQYF.

CDR3 sequence (DNA): TGTGCCATCAGTGACCCCTCCGGGGCGGGAGGGCAGGGAGAGCAGTTCTTC. It is translated as CAISDPSGAGGQGEQFF. The chain uses TRBV10-3 and TRBJ2-1; 9 bases map to TRBD2. Germline assignment: CDR1 ENHRY and CDR2 SYGVKD. V lost 3 bases to trimming and J lost 10 bases; unmatched junction nucleotides: 16. The CDR3 covers 17 residues.

The chain combines TRBV7-9 with TRBJ1-6, with D tentatively TRBD1 (6 bases). This CDR3 spans 12 amino acids. Germline values: CDR1 SEHNR, CDR2 FQNEAQ (reference sequence). Between the trimmed V and J ends, which lost 8 bases and 8 bases, there was a span of 10 bases. The CDR3 DNA is TGTGCCAGCGGGCAGGGGTATTCACCCCTCCACTTT. Its translation is CASGQGYSPLHF.

This clone was detected a few times. For the CDR3, the DNA is TGTGCCATCAGGGGGACTAGCGGGAGTCTCACCCTCTCTTACGAGCAGTACTTC. It translates to CAIRGTSGSLTLSYEQYF. This sequence joins TRBV10-3 and TRBJ2-7; the match to TRBD2 covers 14 bases. CDR1 and CDR2 from the germline V gene are ENHRY and SYGVKD. The CDR3 covers 18 residues. The J segment lost 4 bases and the V segment lost 6 bases, leaving 14 bases of the junction unmatched.

The chain uses TRBV5-1 and TRBJ1-2, with 7 bases lining up with TRBD1. The CDR3 totals 14 residues. Looked up from germline, CDR1 is SGHRS and CDR2 is YFSETQ. Unmatched junction bases numbered 7, after V lost 5 bases and J lost 3 bases. CDR3 DNA: TGCGCCAGCAGAGTGGAAGGGGGCGACTATGGCTACACCTTC. Encoded protein: CASRVEGGDYGYTF. Full variable domain (missing parts from reference TRBV5-1 and TRBJ1-2): KAGVTQTPRYLIKTRGQQVTLSCSPISGHRSVSWYQQTPGQGLQFLFEYFSETQRNKGNFPGRFSGRQFSNSRSEMNVSTLELGDSALYLCASRVEGGDYGYTFGSGTRLTVV.

The genes are TRBV6-1 and TRBJ2-4; 9 positions agree with TRBD1. The CDR3 has 16 residues. CDR1 is MNHNS, CDR2 SASEGT, per germline. Trimming removed 4 bases from V and 1 base from J; junction bases left unmatched: 5. CDR3 region: CASSVRDRVAKNIQYF. In DNA, the CDR3 is TGTGCCAGCAGTGTACGGGACAGGGTGGCCAAAAACATTCAGTACTTC.

The gene calls are TRBV6-5 and TRBJ2-5; 8 bases map to TRBD2. CDR3 length: 14 residues. The V gene's germline CDR1 is MNHEY and CDR2 SVGAGI. Unmatched junction bases numbered 11, after V lost 9 bases and J lost 5 bases. CDR3 region: CASSGAGAGETQYF. In DNA form, the CDR3 reads TGTGCCAGTTCGGGAGCGGGAGCGGGGGAGACCCAGTACTTC.

This sequence joins TRBV6-5 and TRBJ1-2; D possibly corresponds to TRBD1 (5 bases). Germline CDR1 reads MNHEY; CDR2 reads SVGAGI. CDR3 length: 12 amino acids. Trimming removed 7 bases at V and 8 bases at J, with 14 bases between. In DNA form, the CDR3 reads TGTGCCAGCACCTACCTCGGGGGAGGCTACACCTTC. Translating it yields CASTYLGGGYTF.

The count of this clone is one. CDR3 residues: CASSSSGTGGNTIYF. For the CDR3, the DNA is TGTGCCAGCAGTTCCTCGGGGACTGGTGGAAACACCATATATTTT. The chain has TRBV28 and TRBJ1-3; weak D call: TRBD1 (5 bases). CDR1 and CDR2 from the germline V gene are MDHEN and SYDVKM. CDR3 length: 15 amino acids. The V end lost 4 bases, the J end lost 3 bases, and 13 bases lay between the germline ends.

Written as DNA, the CDR3 is TGTGCCAGCAGCCAAGGGGACATAGCCAAAAACATTCAGTACTTC. Protein product: CASSQGDIAKNIQYF. This sequence joins TRBV4-2 and TRBJ2-4, with a tentative D call TRBD1 (6 bases). The V end was cut by 1 base, the J end by 0 bases, with 7 bases between. Germline V gives CDR1 LGHNA, CDR2 YNFKEQ. There are 15 residues in the CDR3.

This chain uses TRBV5-1 with TRBJ2-1, with 7 bases matching TRBD2. Germline V gene data show CDR1 as SGHRS and CDR2 as YFSETQ. The V segment lost 4 bases and the J segment 2 bases; nucleotides outside the gene matches: 6. The CDR3 loop spans 15 amino acids. The CDR3 nucleotides are TGCGCCAGCAGCGGAGGCGGGGGTGCCTACAATGAGCAGTTCTTC. Its protein product is CASSGGGGAYNEQFF.

The chain links TRBV12-3 or TRBV12-4 to TRBJ2-5; D perhaps matches TRBD2 (6 bases). V lost 7 bases to trimming and J lost 2 bases, with 8 bases between them. The CDR3 has 12 amino acids. The CDR3 region is CASTGTQETQYF. Here the CDR3 DNA reads TGTGCCAGCACCGGGACTCAAGAGACCCAGTACTTC.

The rearrangement links TRBV6-5 to TRBJ2-7; TRBD1 is a possible D gene (6 bases). The CDR3 extends over 14 amino acids. V lost 2 bases and J 6 bases, leaving 14 bases between the germline ends. The germline gives CDR1 MNHEY, CDR2 SVGAGI. The CDR3 DNA is TGTGCCAGCAGTTACACCAGGGGTCAAAGCGAGCAGTACTTC. Translation: CASSYTRGQSEQYF.

The chain links TRBV7-2 to TRBJ2-3; possible D gene TRBD2, 5 bases. Germline CDR1 reads SGHTA; CDR2 reads FQGNSA. The CDR3 spans 13 residues. V shed 5 bases and J shed 4 bases, with 10 bases lying between them. The CDR3 loop is CASSAGGADTQYF. In nucleotides, the CDR3 is TGTGCCAGCAGCGCAGGAGGTGCAGATACGCAGTATTTT.

The J gene is TRBJ2-7, the V gene TRBV7-3; D uncertain. The CDR3 extends over 15 amino acids. V dropped 5 bases and J dropped 3 bases, with 17 bases sitting between them. The germline V gene has CDR1 SGHTA and CDR2 FQGTGA. DNA for the CDR3: TGTGCCAGCAGCCATGGTCCCCCTCTAGTCTACGAGCAGTACTTC. Amino acid sequence: CASSHGPPLVYEQYF. Drawing the rest from reference TRBV7-3 and TRBJ2-7, the complete variable domain is GAGVSQTPSNKVTEKGKYVELRCDPISGHTALYWYRQSLGQGPEFLIYFQGTGAADDSGLPNDRFFAVRPEGSVSTLKIQRTERGDSAVYLCASSHGPPLVYEQYFGPGTRLTVT.

This chain uses TRBV11-2 with TRBJ2-7; no clear D gene. Per germline, CDR1 SGHAT and CDR2 FQNNGV. Trimming pared 2 bases from V and 1 base from J, leaving 6 bases between. The CDR3 runs 13 residues. In DNA form, the CDR3 reads TGTGCCAGCAGCTTACTCGGTTCCTACGAGCAGTACTTC. The encoded protein is CASSLLGSYEQYF.

CDR3 sequence (DNA): TGTGCCTGGAGTCCGGGGGATAATTCACCCCTCCACTTT. This encodes CAWSPGDNSPLHF. This rearrangement joins TRBV30 to TRBJ1-6, with TRBD1 as a possible D gene (5 bases). Trimming removed 2 bases at V and 5 bases at J, with 7 bases between. The V gene's germline CDR1 is GTSNPN and CDR2 SVGIG (reference sequence). The CDR3 has 13 residues.

J is TRBJ2-3 and V is TRBV5-1; tentatively, D is TRBD2 (6 bases). The CDR3 sequence is 15 residues long. Trimming removed 4 bases at V and 6 bases at J, with 18 bases between. Per germline, CDR1 SGHRS and CDR2 YFSETQ. CDR3 in DNA: TGCGCCAGCAGCGTCGGGACTCGGACGTTGGATACGCAGTATTTT. This sequence encodes CASSVGTRTLDTQYF. Full variable domain (outside the CDR3, taken from reference TRBV5-1 and TRBJ2-3): KAGVTQTPRYLIKTRGQQVTLSCSPISGHRSVSWYQQTPGQGLQFLFEYFSETQRNKGNFPGRFSGRQFSNSRSEMNVSTLELGDSALYLCASSVGTRTLDTQYFGPGTRLTVL.

The chain employs TRBV15 and TRBJ2-7, with D maybe TRBD2 (6 bases). The germline V and J ends were trimmed by 2 bases and 5 bases, with 10 bases remaining between them. Germline CDR1 and CDR2: LNHNV and YYDKDF (reference sequence). The CDR3 is 13 residues long. The CDR3 nucleotides read TGTGCCACCAGCAGACAGGGAGGTGACGAGCAGTACTTC. Its translation: CATSRQGGDEQYF.

The chain employs TRBV3-1 (or the pseudogene TRBV3-2) and TRBJ2-6, with D tentatively TRBD1 (6 bases). The ends were cut back, 1 base at V and 12 bases at J, with 7 bases in the middle. The CDR3 loop spans 12 amino acids. The germline CDR1 and CDR2 sequences are LGHDT and YNNKEL (reference sequence). CDR3 coding DNA: TGTGCCAGCAGCCAAGTAGGGGGCGTCCTGACTTTC. It specifies CASSQVGGVLTF.

The J gene is TRBJ1-5, the V gene TRBV10-2, with D tentatively TRBD1 (5 bases). Trimming shortened V by 2 bases and J by 4 bases, and 15 bases separated the two germline ends. The CDR3 is made up of 16 amino acids. CDR1 and CDR2 (germline): WSHSY, SAAADI. CDR3 loop: CASSERAGFTNQPQHF. The CDR3 region has the DNA TGCGCCAGCAGTGAGAGGGCAGGGTTCACTAATCAGCCCCAGCATTTT.

This chain uses TRBV2 with TRBJ1-4; no reliable D call. The V end was cut by 6 bases, the J end by 10 bases, with 6 bases between. The germline V gene encodes CDR1 SNHLY and CDR2 FYNNEI. There are 10 residues in the CDR3. This CDR3 is CASRNGKLFF. CDR3 coding DNA: TGTGCCAGCAGGAACGGAAAACTGTTTTTT.

This clone appeared once. This chain uses TRBV6-2 or TRBV6-3 with TRBJ1-1; D might be TRBD1 (6 bases). The CDR3 spans 12 residues. Germline CDR1 is MNHEY and CDR2 is SVGEGT. Trimming took off 3 bases at V and 9 bases at J, with 11 bases between the two ends. CDR3 bases: TGTGCCAGCAGTTATGTTCAGGGGAAAGCTTTCTTT. Translated: CASSYVQGKAFF.

This clone was seen only a few times. This sequence joins TRBV5-5 and TRBJ2-7; no firm D call. V lost 4 bases and J 6 bases, leaving 14 bases between the germline ends. Germline-derived CDR1 and CDR2 are SGHKS and YYEKEE (reference sequence). This CDR3 has 13 amino acids. In DNA, the CDR3 is TGTGCCAGCAGCCTCACGACTGTTTCCGAGCAGTACTTC. Translating it yields CASSLTTVSEQYF.